This TCR beta chain was captured in a study of T cell changes during pregnancy in multiple sclerosis. TCRdb's table, derived via immunoSEQ multiplex PCR, lists solely in-frame clones and lacks some. The table has approximately 100,000 clones, just under 95% seen once; the top ten hold 1.5% to 2%. This TCR came from a female donor with multiple sclerosis, enrolled in a pregnancy study. The sequences come from peripheral blood, collected after pregnancy.

CDR3 nucleotides: TGTGCCTTAAGGGGGGGATCCACTAATGAAAAACTGTTTTTT. Amino acids: CALRGGSTNEKLFF. The chain combines TRBV30 with TRBJ1-4; D is possibly TRBD1 (6 bases). V lost 7 bases to trimming and J lost 2 bases, with 14 bases between them. Germline CDR1 is GTSNPN and CDR2 is SVGIG (reference sequence). The CDR3 totals 14 residues.